These T cell receptor beta chains were read from a single sample in a study of low-dose radiotherapy and immunotherapy resistance in tumors. Via MiXCR, TCRdb re-called the reads, giving one row per CDR3 protein. The table lists about 82,000 distinct CDR3 sequences, approximately 17% of them singletons. This sample comprised PBMCs, obtained before treatment. The receptors originated from a male donor with prostate cancer. CDR3s include the opening cysteine and the closing phenylalanine or tryptophan. D genes are given only for firm matches. The size of a clone is reported for some rows only, either as once, few or many, or as a class for expanded clones.

D	V	J	size	DNA	CDR3
TRBD2	TRBV7-7	TRBJ2-1	many	TGTGCTAGCAGCTTAGGACTAGCGGCTTACAATGAGCAGTTCTTC	CASSLGLAAYNEQFF
-	TRBV29-1	TRBJ2-1	many	TGCAGCGTTGAATCTGCACGGGGGGCGGTAGGAAATGAGCAGTTCTTC	CSVESARGAVGNEQFF
TRBD2	TRBV29-1	TRBJ2-3	many	TGCAGCGTTCGTAGCGGGATTAGAACAGATACGCAGTATTTT	CSVRSGIRTDTQYF
-	TRBV3-1	TRBJ1-4	many	TGTGCCAGCAGCCAAGATCCGCGCCCGGGAGCAACTAATGAAAAACTGTTTTTT	CASSQDPRPGATNEKLFF
TRBD1	TRBV29-1	TRBJ1-5	-	TGCAGCGTTGAGGGACAGAACAATCAGCCCCAGCATTTT	CSVEGQNNQPQHF
TRBD1	TRBV7-9	TRBJ2-5	many	TGTGCCAGCAGCTCAAGGGGGCCAGAGACCCAGTACTTC	CASSSRGPETQYF
-	TRBV24-1	TRBJ2-5	many	TGTGCCACCAGCACCCCTGACAGCAGGCAAGAGACCCAGTACTTC	CATSTPDSRQETQYF
-	TRBV5-5	TRBJ2-7	many	TGTGCCAGCAGCTTGGCCATGGGACCCTACGAGCAGTACTTC	CASSLAMGPYEQYF
-	TRBV5-1	TRBJ2-2	many	TGCGCCAGCAGCCCCAAGGCAGGTGGAGGGGCCGGGGAGCTGTTTTTT	CASSPKAGGGAGELFF
TRBD2	TRBV7-2	TRBJ2-7	many	TGTGCCAGCAGGTCTCGACTAGCGGGGGGTAATATCTACGAGCAGTACTTC	CASRSRLAGGNIYEQYF
TRBD1	TRBV19	TRBJ1-1	many	TGTGCCAGTAGTTCATACAGGGGGCTCACTGAAGCTTTCTTT	CASSSYRGLTEAFF
TRBD2	TRBV20-1	TRBJ2-1	-	TGCAGAGTAGCGGGAGAACGGAATGAGCAGTTCTTC	CRVAGERNEQFF
-	TRBV29-1	TRBJ1-5	-	TGCAGCGTCGCCACAGTCGGGGAGGGTCAGCCCCAGCATTTT	CSVATVGEGQPQHF
-	TRBV12-3/TRBV12-4	TRBJ1-1	many	TGTGCCAGCAGTTCCCAAGCCCTAGGCACTGAAGCTTTCTTT	CASSSQALGTEAFF
-	TRBV21-1	TRBJ2-3	many	TGTGCCAGCAGCAAAGGAGTAGGGCGTAGCACAGATACGCAGTATTTT	CASSKGVGRSTDTQYF
-	TRBV6-2/TRBV6-3	TRBJ2-3	many	TGTGCCAGCAGTCCCACTTCCCTACTCAGCACAGATACGCAGTATTTT	CASSPTSLLSTDTQYF
TRBD2	TRBV6-1	TRBJ2-3	-	TGTGCCAGCAGAACGGCAGCGGGGGGCACAGATACGCAGTATTTT	CASRTAAGGTDTQYF
TRBD1	TRBV12-3/TRBV12-4	TRBJ1-5	many	TGTGCCAGCAGCCGAACAGGGGTCGGACAGCCCCAGCATTTT	CASSRTGVGQPQHF
TRBD2	TRBV6-2/TRBV6-3	TRBJ2-3	many	TGTGCCAGCAGCCGACTTAGCGGGGGGACCGCAGATACGCAGTATTTT	CASSRLSGGTADTQYF
-	TRBV14	TRBJ2-1	-	TGTGCCAGCAGCCAAAGGGGCTACAATGAGCAGTTCTTC	CASSQRGYNEQFF
-	TRBV28	TRBJ1-3	few	TGTGCCAGCACCACCATCCTCCCCGATAGAGACGAAAACACCATATATTTT	CASTTILPDRDENTIYF
TRBD1	TRBV29-1	TRBJ2-7	many	TGCAGCGTTGTTGCCAGGGGGCAGAACGAGCAGTACTTC	CSVVARGQNEQYF
-	TRBV20-1	TRBJ2-5	many	TGCAGTGCTAGAGTCATGCGGCTAGCAGGGGAGACCCAGTACTTC	CSARVMRLAGETQYF
TRBD1	TRBV19	TRBJ2-7	many	TGTGCCAGTAGCAAAGGACAGGGGTCTTCCTACGAGCAGTACTTC	CASSKGQGSSYEQYF
-	TRBV7-8	TRBJ2-1	many	TGTGCCAGCAGCCTCCGCGGGGCCAATGAGCAGTTCTTC	CASSLRGANEQFF
TRBD1	TRBV2	TRBJ2-1	many	TGTGCCAGCACCCCAGGGGGCCATGAGCAGTTCTTC	CASTPGGHEQFF
-	TRBV28	TRBJ2-1	many	TGTGCCAGCCGAAGGGGTGGTCGGGATGAGCAGTTCTTC	CASRRGGRDEQFF
TRBD2	TRBV5-6	TRBJ2-1	many	TGTGCCAGCAGCTTGCGGTTTGGGCTAGCGGGAGTTGTCTATGAGCAGTTCTTC	CASSLRFGLAGVVYEQFF
-	TRBV7-9	TRBJ2-1	many	TGTGCCAGCAGCTCCCAGACTAGCTTC	CASSSQTSF
-	TRBV3-1	TRBJ2-1	-	TGTGCCAGCAGCCAGGGGGACGGTGCCTACAATGAGCAGTTCTTC	CASSQGDGAYNEQFF
-	TRBV14	TRBJ1-3	many	TGTGCCAGCAGCCCCGGCTCTCGTGGAAACACCATATATTTT	CASSPGSRGNTIYF
-	TRBV7-2	TRBJ2-3	many	TGTGCCAGCAGCCAAGGAGGAAATACGCAGTATTTT	CASSQGGNTQYF
TRBD2	TRBV10-3	TRBJ2-3	many	TGTGCCATCAGTGAGTCCGGGGGGTCGGATACGCAGTATTTT	CAISESGGSDTQYF
TRBD2	TRBV27	TRBJ2-2	few	TGTGCCAGCAGTTTCTCTGGACTAGCGGGAGGACGGAACACCGGGGAGCTGTTTTTT	CASSFSGLAGGRNTGELFF
-	TRBV29-1	TRBJ2-7	many	TGCAGCGTCGCGAGCCGGGACTCGACCTACGAGCAGTACTTC	CSVASRDSTYEQYF
TRBD2	TRBV6-2/TRBV6-3	TRBJ2-3	many	TGTGCCAGCCATCTAGCGGGAGGCACGCAGTATTTT	CASHLAGGTQYF
TRBD1	TRBV6-2/TRBV6-3	TRBJ2-7	-	TGTGCCAGCAGTTACGTCAGGGGGCGCGACGAGCAGTACTTC	CASSYVRGRDEQYF
TRBD2	TRBV7-6	TRBJ2-1	many	TGTGCCAGCAGCTTAGTTTTATCGGGGGGCTACAATGAGCAGTTCTTC	CASSLVLSGGYNEQFF